This TCR beta chain was sequenced in a study of T cell responses to AZD1222 COVID-19 vaccine. Method: immunoSEQ multiplex PCR; TCRdb's copy keeps in-frame clones and lacks some. The repertoire holds some 140,000 clones, with roughly 91% as singletons. The CDR3 is 12 residues long. Trimming took 4 bases from V and 0 from J, leaving 3 bases between them. Germline V CDR1 and CDR2: MDHEN, SYDVKM. A single count supports this clone. The rearrangement links TRBV28 to TRBJ1-1; D not resolved. Sequenced here: peripheral blood, sampled 28 days after the second AZD1222 dose. This receptor was taken from an adult who received the AZD1222 COVID-19 vaccine. The CDR3 here is CASSYLNTEAFF. The CDR3 nucleotides read TGTGCCAGCAGTTATCTGAACACTGAAGCTTTCTTT.